These 24 T cell receptor beta chains came from one sample sequenced in a study of blood T cell repertoires in COVID-19. Only in-frame clones appear in the TCRdb table, and some are missing; sequencing was by immunoSEQ multiplex PCR. The data contain about 180,000 clones, about 88% of them singletons. Material for sequencing was peripheral blood. These receptors were obtained from a woman in her twenties or thirties with active or convalescent COVID-19.

J is TRBJ2-2 and V is TRBV29-1; perhaps TRBD1 as D (5 bases). CDR3 length equals 12 residues. Germline loops: CDR1 SQVTM, CDR2 ANQGSEA. V lost 6 bases and J lost 4, with 9 bases in between. This chain's CDR3 is CSVVGPTGELFF. The DNA for the CDR3 is TGCAGCGTAGTGGGGCCCACCGGGGAGCTGTTTTTT.

The chain employs TRBV28 and TRBJ2-1; perhaps TRBD2 as D (6 bases). This CDR3 has 13 residues. Per the germline V gene, CDR1 is MDHEN and CDR2 is SYDVKM. Trimming pared 3 bases from V and 7 bases from J, leaving 10 bases between. In nucleotides, the CDR3 is TGTGCCAGCAGTTTGACTAGGTCGAATGAGCAGTTCTTC. This gives the protein CASSLTRSNEQFF.

This sequence joins TRBV5-1 and TRBJ2-3, with a possible D match to TRBD2 (5 bases). With 4 bases removed from V and 2 bases from J, the gap between germline ends came to 14 bases. This CDR3 is 15 amino acids long. Germline-derived CDR1 and CDR2 are SGHRS and YFSETQ. The CDR3 loop is CASSPLGDPTDTQYF. The DNA for the CDR3 is TGCGCCAGCAGCCCCCTCGGGGATCCCACAGATACGCAGTATTTT.

The chain employs TRBV6-5 and TRBJ2-1; D call uncertain. Trimming stripped 6 bases from V and 2 bases from J, with 8 bases between. From germline, CDR1 is MNHEY and CDR2 SVGAGI. This CDR3 has 13 residues. CDR3 amino acids: CASRSTAYNEQFF. CDR3 nucleotides: TGTGCCAGCAGGAGTACGGCCTACAATGAGCAGTTCTTC.

This clone was observed a few times. The rearrangement uses TRBV29-1 and TRBJ1-2, with 7 bases fitting TRBD1. Looked up from germline, CDR1 is SQVTM and CDR2 is ANQGSEA. The CDR3 consists of 15 residues. Trimming at V came to 0 bases and at J to 7 bases, leaving 11 bases not matched to a gene. CDR3 residues: CSVEEARRQGRGYTF. CDR3 in DNA: TGCAGCGTTGAAGAAGCCCGCCGACAGGGACGTGGCTACACCTTC.

The genes are TRBV19 and TRBJ1-5, with 7 bases that match TRBD1. V lost 6 bases and J lost 4; bases outside the gene matches: 6. This CDR3 is 14 amino acids long. CDR1 is LNHDA, CDR2 SQIVND, per germline (reference sequence). The CDR3 here is CASSRQGKNQPQHF. In DNA, the CDR3 is TGTGCCAGTAGCCGACAGGGAAAGAATCAGCCCCAGCATTTT.

This chain connects TRBV27 to TRBJ2-7; D unresolved. This CDR3 has 14 amino acids. V was cut by 2 bases and J by 2 bases, with 10 bases left in between. Germline assignment: CDR1 MNHEY and CDR2 SMNVEV (reference sequence). CDR3 in amino acids: CASSLGPFPYEQYF. The CDR3 bases are TGTGCCAGCAGTTTAGGGCCTTTTCCCTACGAGCAGTACTTC.

The sample holds a few counts of this clone. This sequence joins TRBV15 and TRBJ1-5; D is perhaps TRBD1 (6 bases). The germline V gene encodes CDR1 LNHNV and CDR2 YYDKDF (reference sequence). V shed 5 bases and J shed 7 bases, with 18 bases lying between them. This CDR3 is built from 15 residues. CDR3 residues: CATSGGGAPGQPQHF. The DNA of the CDR3 is TGTGCCACCAGCGGCGGGGGGGCTCCAGGGCAGCCCCAGCATTTT.

The rearrangement links TRBV28 to TRBJ2-7, with 12 bases identical to TRBD2. Trimming removed 5 bases from V and 3 bases from J; junction bases left unmatched: 2. Germline V gene lookup returns CDR1 MDHEN and CDR2 SYDVKM. The CDR3 totals 14 residues. CDR3 residues: CASSPLAGGYEQYF. CDR3 bases: TGTGCCAGCAGTCCACTAGCGGGGGGCTACGAGCAGTACTTC.

The table lists this clone with a count of one. The chain carries TRBV5-1 and TRBJ1-2; 8 bases match TRBD1. Germline CDR1 is SGHRS and CDR2 is YFSETQ. The CDR3 is made up of 13 amino acids. Losses at the gene ends were 4 bases for V and 7 bases for J; bases not matched to a gene: 6. CDR3 DNA sequence: TGCGCCAGCAGCCCCCCAGGGGGCGTTGGCTACACCTTC. Amino acid sequence: CASSPPGGVGYTF.

The J gene is TRBJ2-7, the V gene TRBV19; TRBD1 matches at 10 bases. Germline loops: CDR1 LNHDA, CDR2 SQIVND (reference sequence). The junction had 6 bases not matched to a gene; V was cut back by 6 bases and J by 4 bases. This CDR3 comprises 14 residues. The CDR3 region is CASRLGQGIYEQYF. In DNA, the CDR3 is TGTGCCAGTAGACTGGGACAGGGGATTTACGAGCAGTACTTC.

This clone appeared many times. This rearrangement joins TRBV4-1 to TRBJ2-3, with 11 bases aligning to TRBD2. Germline V gene data show CDR1 as MGHRA and CDR2 as YSYEKL. V gave up 0 bases and J gave up 4 bases; unmatched junction bases: 9. The CDR3 extends over 18 amino acids. CDR3 sequence: CASSQDARLAGRSDTQYF. CDR3 in DNA: TGCGCCAGCAGCCAAGATGCCCGACTAGCGGGAAGGTCAGATACGCAGTATTTT.

The table lists this clone with a few counts. This sample also contains other DNA sequences that code for the same CDR3. The chain couples TRBV18 to TRBJ2-7, with TRBD1 matching over 10 bases. Germline loops: CDR1 KGHSH, CDR2 LQKENI. The V gene end was trimmed by 3 bases and the J gene end by 2 bases; junction bases not matched to a gene: 1. The CDR3 runs to 14 residues. The CDR3 DNA reads TGTGCCAGCTCACCGGGACAGGGGACCTACGAGCAGTACTTC. This encodes CASSPGQGTYEQYF.

The genes are TRBV29-1 and TRBJ1-2; no firm D call. Trimming stripped 3 bases from V and 4 bases from J, with 9 bases between. The germline gives CDR1 SQVTM, CDR2 ANQGSEA. There are 12 residues in the CDR3. CDR3 nucleotides: TGCAGCGTTGAGGTCCCGGGCTATGGCTACACCTTC. Encoded protein: CSVEVPGYGYTF. Combining the CDR3 with reference TRBV29-1 and TRBJ1-2 gives the whole variable domain SAVISQKPSRDICQRGTSLTIQCQVDSQVTMMFWYRQQPGQSLTLIATANQGSEATYESGFVIDKFPISRPNLTFSTLTVSNMSPEDSSIYLCSVEVPGYGYTFGSGTRLTVV.

The genes are TRBV19 and TRBJ2-1; possible D gene TRBD2, 6 bases. The length of the CDR3 is 12 residues. From germline, CDR1 is LNHDA and CDR2 SQIVND (reference sequence). V dropped 3 bases and J dropped 7 bases, with 7 bases sitting between them. CDR3: CASSIGTNEQFF. DNA for the CDR3: TGTGCCAGTAGTATCGGGACTAATGAGCAGTTCTTC. Full variable domain (outside the CDR3, taken from reference TRBV19 and TRBJ2-1): DGGITQSPKYLFRKEGQNVTLSCEQNLNHDAMYWYRQDPGQGLRLIYYSQIVNDFQKGDIAEGYSVSREKKESFPLTVTSAQKNPTAFYLCASSIGTNEQFFGPGTRLTVL.

The chain employs TRBV5-1 and TRBJ2-1, with 13 nucleotides matching TRBD2. The CDR3 sequence is 16 residues long. V was clipped by 4 bases and J by 3 bases; unmatched bases: 4. Germline V CDR1 and CDR2: SGHRS, YFSETQ. The CDR3 DNA sequence: TGCGCCAGCAGCACCCGGACTAGCGGGGGCTACAATGAGCAGTTCTTC. It specifies CASSTRTSGGYNEQFF. The whole variable domain, filled in from reference TRBV5-1 and TRBJ2-1, reads KAGVTQTPRYLIKTRGQQVTLSCSPISGHRSVSWYQQTPGQGLQFLFEYFSETQRNKGNFPGRFSGRQFSNSRSEMNVSTLELGDSALYLCASSTRTSGGYNEQFFGPGTRLTVL.

This clone was seen only a few times. The V call is TRBV28, the J call TRBJ2-7, with 11 bases that match TRBD1. From germline, CDR1 is MDHEN and CDR2 SYDVKM. This CDR3 comprises 15 residues. V lost 6 bases, J lost 3 bases, and 7 bases stayed unmatched. The CDR3, as DNA: TGTGCCAGCAGGGATCCGGGACAGGGGGGCTACGAGCAGTACTTC. Its protein is CASRDPGQGGYEQYF.

The rearrangement links TRBV3-1 (or the pseudogene TRBV3-2) to TRBJ2-1, with D unresolved. This CDR3 contains 13 residues. Per germline, CDR1 LGHDT and CDR2 YNNKEL (reference sequence). V lost 3 bases and J 5 bases, leaving 8 bases between the germline ends. CDR3 region: CASSQSNNNEQFF. CDR3 nucleotides: TGTGCCAGCAGCCAGTCTAATAACAATGAGCAGTTCTTC.

The J gene is TRBJ1-3, the V gene TRBV7-9, with 8 bases matching TRBD1. The V and J ends lost 1 base and 3 bases, in that order; junction bases with no gene match: 11. This CDR3 spans 18 amino acids. The V gene's germline CDR1 is SEHNR and CDR2 FQNEAQ (reference sequence). As DNA, the CDR3 is TGTGCCAGCAGCTTAGATAATGGACAGGGCGGGAATGGAAACACCATATATTTT. Encoded protein: CASSLDNGQGGNGNTIYF. The full variable domain, its missing parts supplied by reference TRBV7-9 and TRBJ1-3, is DTGVSQNPRHKITKRGQNVTFRCDPISEHNRLYWYRQTLGQGPEFLTYFQNEAQLEKSRLLSDRFSAERPKGSFSTLEIQRTEQGDSAMYLCASSLDNGQGGNGNTIYFGEGSWLTVV.

The rearrangement uses TRBV6-5 and TRBJ1-2, with D perhaps matching TRBD1 (6 bases). Trimming left V 6 bases short and J 3 bases short, with 11 bases between. The CDR3 runs to 13 residues. CDR1 is MNHEY, CDR2 SVGAGI, per germline. This CDR3 is CASSRTGHYGYTF. The CDR3 region has the DNA TGTGCCAGCAGCCGAACAGGGCACTATGGCTACACCTTC.

This sequence joins TRBV9 and TRBJ2-1, with 9 bases identical to TRBD2. With 0 bases clipped from V and 2 bases from J, the junction kept 18 bases outside the gene matches. The CDR3 is 21 residues long. Germline V CDR1 and CDR2: SGDLS, YYNGEE. Here the CDR3 DNA reads TGTGCCAGCAGCGTAGGGGAGGGCACTCTTGGCGGGAGGGCGACCTACAATGAGCAGTTCTTC. Amino acids: CASSVGEGTLGGRATYNEQFF.

V usage is TRBV3-1 (or the pseudogene TRBV3-2) and J usage is TRBJ2-7; 7 nucleotides agree with TRBD1. With 0 bases clipped from V and 8 bases from J, the junction kept 7 bases outside the gene matches. The CDR3 runs 14 residues. The germline V gene encodes CDR1 LGHDT and CDR2 YNNKEL (reference sequence). Written as DNA, the CDR3 is TGTGCCAGCAGCCAAGACAGACAGGGCATCAAGCAGTACTTC. The encoded protein is CASSQDRQGIKQYF.

The J gene is TRBJ1-5, the V gene TRBV2; 9 bases are a match to TRBD1. Trimming removed 6 bases from V and 1 base from J; junction bases left unmatched: 7. The CDR3 has 16 residues. CDR1 is SNHLY and CDR2 is FYNNEI in the germline V gene. The CDR3 spells CASRGTGSISNQPQHF. DNA for the CDR3: TGTGCCAGCAGGGGGACAGGGTCTATAAGCAATCAGCCCCAGCATTTT.

This chain connects TRBV11-3 to TRBJ1-2, with 7 bases identical to TRBD1. The trim removed 1 base at V and 7 bases at J, leaving 9 bases unmatched. In germline, CDR1 is SGHNT, CDR2 YENEEA. CDR3 length equals 15 residues. In DNA form, the CDR3 reads TGTGCCAGCAGCTTAGCCTGGGACAGCACGAGTGGCTACACCTTC. Amino acids: CASSLAWDSTSGYTF.